These 20 T cell receptor beta chains share one sample of origin, sequenced in a study of cytomegalovirus exposure and HLA in healthy donors. Amplification used 60 Vbeta primers and 13 Jbeta primers. Libraries were prepared by immunoSEQ multiplex PCR; TCRdb keeps only in-frame clonotypes and omits some of them. This table has approximately 79,000 clones, roughly 80% appearing once. The sample consisted of PBMCs. All receptors come from a boy aged 10-17 years in good health and CMV-seronegative.

This chain uses TRBV6-1 with TRBJ1-5, with D maybe TRBD1 (6 bases). Trimming shortened V by 1 base and J by 7 bases, and 11 bases separated the two germline ends. The germline V gene encodes CDR1 MNHNS and CDR2 SASEGT. CDR3 size: 14 residues. CDR3 in amino acids: CASSEGQAGQPQHF. The CDR3 DNA reads TGTGCCAGCAGTGAAGGACAGGCAGGGCAGCCCCAGCATTTT.

V and J are TRBV28 and TRBJ2-7; TRBD1 matches 10 bases. This CDR3 spans 15 amino acids. V lost 3 bases, J lost 7 bases, and 9 bases stayed unmatched. Germline-derived CDR1 and CDR2 are MDHEN and SYDVKM. CDR3 loop: CASSFPQGTGVEQYF. CDR3 coding DNA: TGTGCCAGCAGTTTCCCCCAAGGGACAGGGGTTGAGCAGTACTTC.

V gene TRBV10-3 combines with J gene TRBJ2-7; a weak D match, TRBD1 (5 bases). The CDR3 consists of 12 residues. The V gene's germline CDR1 is ENHRY and CDR2 SYGVKD. Trimming pared 7 bases from V and 2 bases from J, leaving 9 bases between. The CDR3: CAITDNTYEQYF. The CDR3 DNA reads TGTGCCATCACGGACAATACCTACGAGCAGTACTTC.

The V gene is TRBV6-5, the J gene TRBJ1-5, with a weak D call TRBD1 (5 bases). V shed 6 bases and J shed 1 base, with 13 bases lying between them. The germline CDR1 and CDR2 sequences are MNHEY and SVGAGI. The CDR3 is 15 amino acids. CDR3 residues: CASRAGLWSNQPQHF. DNA of the CDR3: TGTGCCAGCAGAGCAGGGTTATGGAGCAATCAGCCCCAGCATTTT.

The chain employs TRBV4-1 and TRBJ1-5; tentatively, D is TRBD1 (5 bases). This CDR3 spans 16 amino acids. Trimming cost V 2 bases and J 0 bases, with 11 bases left between them. Germline-derived CDR1 and CDR2 are MGHRA and YSYEKL. The CDR3 spells CASSQSPQGSNQPQHF. The CDR3 coding sequence is TGCGCCAGCAGCCAAAGCCCTCAGGGTAGCAATCAGCCCCAGCATTTT.

The chain carries TRBV21-1 and TRBJ1-1. TRBV21-1 is a pseudogene. CDR3 length: 18 amino acids. CDR3 nucleotides: TGTGCCAGCAGCAAATTCAACGGCCACAGAGTGAGGGCTAGTCGATCTTTCTTT. Translated: CASSKFNGHRVRASRSFF.

This chain links TRBV28 with TRBJ2-1; 8 nucleotides match TRBD2. CDR1 is MDHEN and CDR2 is SYDVKM in the germline V gene. There are 14 residues in the CDR3. The V and J ends lost 3 bases and 8 bases, in that order; junction bases with no gene match: 6. Written as DNA, the CDR3 is TGTGCCAGCAGTTTTTCCAGCGGGAGTGATGAGCAGTTCTTC. It yields the protein CASSFSSGSDEQFF.

This clone was observed once. The chain carries TRBV5-1 and TRBJ2-2; perhaps TRBD1 as D (5 bases). The germline gives CDR1 SGHRS, CDR2 YFSETQ. Deletions cut 3 bases from V and 5 bases from J, with 14 bases between. The CDR3 spans 15 residues. The CDR3 DNA follows: TGCGCCAGCAGCTACCAGGGTATGGATACCGGGGAGCTGTTTTTT. Protein: CASSYQGMDTGELFF.

In its sample, this clone was seen a few times. This sequence joins TRBV5-4 and TRBJ2-5, with TRBD2 matching 11 bases. The DNA end is a closer match to TRBJ2-7, so the J assignment may be wrong. This CDR3 contains 16 residues. Germline V gene sequence: CDR1 SGHNT, CDR2 YYREEE (reference sequence). The CDR3 DNA follows: TGTGCCAGCAGCTTGGTGTCTAGCGGGAGGCAGGCCGAGCAGTACTTC. Amino acids: CASSLVSSGRQAEQYF.

The chain links TRBV7-2 to TRBJ2-5; 8 nucleotides match TRBD1. The germline CDR1 and CDR2 sequences are SGHTA and FQGNSA. V lost 7 bases to trimming and J lost 5 bases; unmatched junction nucleotides: 6. This CDR3 spans 13 amino acids. The CDR3 protein is CASIKYRGETQYF. The CDR3 DNA reads TGTGCCAGCATCAAATACAGGGGGGAGACCCAGTACTTC.

The CDR3 sequence is CASSSAGQGNLYGYTF. The CDR3 nucleotides read TGTGCCAGCAGTTCCGCGGGACAGGGTAACCTCTATGGCTACACCTTC. The rearrangement joins TRBV6-5 to TRBJ1-2, with 9 bases identical to TRBD1. This CDR3 is built from 16 residues. The V gene's germline CDR1 is MNHEY and CDR2 SVGAGI. V was pared by 4 bases and J by 4 bases, with 10 bases of the junction left unmatched.

The chain is built from TRBV16 and TRBJ2-1; D is perhaps TRBD2 (5 bases). Germline V CDR1 and CDR2: KGHSY, FQNENV. Trimming removed 0 bases from V and 6 bases from J, with 18 bases in between. This CDR3 region has 17 residues. In nucleotides, the CDR3 is TGTGCCAGCAGCCAATCCTCGCTGGGGAGTAGGGTCAATGAGCAGTTCTTC. It specifies CASSQSSLGSRVNEQFF.

This clone is categorized as medium-sized. The genes are TRBV7-9 and TRBJ2-2; D might be TRBD1 (5 bases). CDR3 length equals 15 residues. The V end lost 2 bases, the J end lost 1 base, and 8 bases lay between the germline ends. Germline V gene lookup returns CDR1 SEHNR and CDR2 FQNEAQ (reference sequence). The CDR3 spells CASSLPDKNTGELFF. The CDR3 bases are TGTGCCAGCAGCTTACCGGACAAGAACACCGGGGAGCTGTTTTTT.

V and J are TRBV4-3 and TRBJ2-3; 8 bases align to TRBD2. Germline V CDR1 and CDR2: LGHNA, YSLEER. The CDR3 contains 17 residues. Trimming removed 4 bases from V and 4 bases from J; junction bases left unmatched: 13. This CDR3 reads CASSPNRGPGGADTQYF. The CDR3 DNA follows: TGCGCCAGCAGCCCAAATCGGGGACCGGGAGGGGCAGATACGCAGTATTTT.

The chain combines TRBV5-1 with TRBJ2-7; D is possibly TRBD2 (6 bases). Germline loops: CDR1 SGHRS, CDR2 YFSETQ. The CDR3 consists of 12 residues. Deletions cut 4 bases from V and 3 bases from J, with 8 bases between. The CDR3: CASSPDYYEQYF. Written as DNA, the CDR3 is TGCGCCAGCAGCCCGGACTACTACGAGCAGTACTTC.

The chain recombines TRBV4-2 with TRBJ2-1; D gene unclear. The V end was cut by 0 bases, the J end by 9 bases, with 18 bases between. In germline, CDR1 is LGHNA, CDR2 YNFKEQ. This CDR3 region has 16 residues. CDR3 nucleotides: TGTGCCAGCAGCCAAGAGGTGAGACAAGTCTTGGGTGAGCAGTTCTTC. It codes for CASSQEVRQVLGEQFF.

This chain links TRBV7-7 with TRBJ2-7; 7 nucleotides agree with TRBD1. Germline V gene sequence: CDR1 SSHAT, CDR2 FNYEAQ (reference sequence). The CDR3 has 18 residues. J lost 0 bases, V lost 1 base, and 12 bases had no gene match. Written as DNA, the CDR3 is TGTGCCAGCAGCTTAGGGATATGGGGACAGCAGAACTCCTACGAGCAGTACTTC. Its protein product is CASSLGIWGQQNSYEQYF. Using reference TRBV7-7 and TRBJ2-7 for the parts outside the CDR3, the full variable domain is GAGVSQSPRYKVTKRGQDVTLRCDPISSHATLYWYQQALGQGPEFLTYFNYEAQPDKSGLPSDRFSAERPEGSISTLTIQRTEQRDSAMYRCASSLGIWGQQNSYEQYFGPGTRLTVT.

The chain carries TRBV6-1 and TRBJ2-7; TRBD1 is a possible D gene (6 bases). V was pared by 8 bases and J by 4 bases, with 18 bases between. The CDR3 is 14 amino acids. CDR1 is MNHNS and CDR2 is SASEGT in the germline V gene. CDR3 in amino acids: CASRLGGVGYEQYF. The CDR3 nucleotides are TGTGCCAGCCGTCTTGGGGGCGTAGGGTACGAGCAGTACTTC.

The rearrangement links TRBV7-9 to TRBJ1-6; D is ambiguous. The germline V gene has CDR1 SEHNR and CDR2 FQNEAQ (reference sequence). Trimming stripped 2 bases from V and 0 bases from J, with 8 bases between. This CDR3 region has 16 residues. The CDR3 region is CASSLFPSSYNSPLHF. The CDR3, as DNA: TGTGCCAGCAGCTTATTTCCGAGCTCCTATAATTCACCCCTCCACTTT.

This clone has just a few counts. This sequence joins TRBV5-1 and TRBJ1-4; 9 positions agree with TRBD1. V lost 6 bases to trimming and J lost 7 bases; unmatched junction nucleotides: 10. CDR1 and CDR2 (germline): SGHRS, YFSETQ. There are 15 residues in the CDR3. Written as DNA, the CDR3 is TGCGCCAGCACCCCACAGGGGGCGCTTGGTGAAAAACTGTTTTTT. It translates to CASTPQGALGEKLFF.